This T cell receptor (beta chain) was profiled in a study of blood T cell repertoires in COVID-19. With 8 bases clipped from V and 4 bases from J, the junction kept 18 bases outside the gene matches. The CDR3 spans 18 residues. CDR1 is LNHDA and CDR2 is SQIVND in the germline V gene (reference sequence). TCRdb keeps only in-frame clones here, not all; method: immunoSEQ multiplex PCR. The table records approximately 230,000 clones, 86% of them present only once. The clonotype comes from a man aged 30 to 45 who had recovered from COVID-19. This rearrangement joins TRBV19 to TRBJ1-5; 9 bases are a match to TRBD1. The sequenced sample was peripheral blood. The chain's CDR3 is CASGFTGGGGLWNQPQHF. CDR3 DNA: TGTGCCAGTGGGTTTACAGGGGGCGGGGGATTATGGAATCAGCCCCAGCATTTT.